Listed below are T cell receptor beta chains from one sample, sequenced in a study of blood T cells in healthy people across ages. TCRdb passed the 5' RACE reads through MiXCR, listing each CDR3 protein once. The table has 750,000 to 850,000 distinct CDR3 sequences, 25% seen once. This sample also appeared in a second study, on T cells of mothers and their children.

Specimen: blood. The receptors originated from a boy between 10 and 17 years old in good health. CDR3s include the opening cysteine and the closing phenylalanine or tryptophan.

v_gene	j_gene	CDR3aa
TRBV12-3/TRBV12-4	.	CASSLGWRERPYEQYF
TRBV4-3	.	CASSQDSGRDYEQYF
TRBV6-5	TRBJ2-7	CASSYSTGGGTYEQYF
TRBV7-6	TRBJ1-2	CASSLTDRSNYGYTF
TRBV2	TRBJ1-1	CASNRVFTTEAFF
TRBV12-3/TRBV12-4	TRBJ2-4	CASSFQPGENIQYF
TRBV28	TRBJ1-1	CASRLRNLNTEAFF
TRBV4-3	TRBJ2-7	CASSQELAEAYEQYF
TRBV7-3	TRBJ2-1	CASSRGTSDNEQFF
TRBV11-3	TRBJ2-3	CASSRLGGLSDTQYF
TRBV4-3	TRBJ2-3	CASSQDRPAGGPDTQYF
TRBV10-3	TRBJ1-6	CAISEMGPGFYNSPLHF
TRBV7-2	TRBJ2-5	CASSPTAAGLVTQYF
TRBV6-2/TRBV6-3	TRBJ2-5	CASTDTAPGTQYF
TRBV4-3	TRBJ1-6	CASSQDRSGWGSPLHF
TRBV20-1	TRBJ1-1	CSARGVGYTEAFF
TRBV6-5	.	CASRVNREGPYEQYF
TRBV20-1	TRBJ2-3	CSARAPSGGGTDTQYF
TRBV3-1	TRBJ1-2	CASSKQVSNYGYTF
TRBV9	TRBJ2-1	CASSVVRVPYNEQFF
TRBV2	.	CASSESPGRAFYEQYF
TRBV12-3/TRBV12-4	TRBJ1-2	CASSLKGALGYTF
TRBV7-2	TRBJ2-5	CASSLHGGLAVQETQYF
TRBV15	TRBJ2-5	CATSRDIRETQYF
TRBV7-2	TRBJ2-1	CASSPSGTQVNEQFF
TRBV3-1	TRBJ2-6	CACSQEFQGPWAGANVLTF
TRBV7-2	TRBJ2-1	CASSPVGSTYNEQFF
TRBV9	TRBJ2-3	CASSVFQGAPLSDTQYF
TRBV12-3/TRBV12-4	TRBJ2-5	CASSLRYGAQLQETQYF
TRBV29-1	.	CSVDTSGTSEQYF
TRBV20-1	TRBJ2-5	CSTREGGINKEQYF
TRBV28	TRBJ2-1	CASRRLAADNEQFF
TRBV7-9	.	CASSLGDHAYEQYF
TRBV14	TRBJ1-1	CASSQDGALGASGGF
TRBV28	TRBJ2-3	CASSPLTGQTDTQYF
TRBV20-1	TRBJ2-3	CSARDSQRGGLADTQYF
TRBV24-1	TRBJ1-5	CATSDPTRTMGNQPQHF
TRBV7-2	TRBJ2-3	CASSLRGLAGRSTDTQYF
TRBV3-1	TRBJ2-1	CASRASGGTYNEQFF
TRBV7-9	TRBJ2-7	CASSPPGSSSYEQYF